This TCR beta chain appears in the sequencing data of a study of cytomegalovirus exposure and HLA in healthy donors. The CDR3 spans 16 residues. The V end was cut by 2 bases, the J end by 2 bases, with 16 bases between. The germline CDR1 and CDR2 sequences are SGHAT and FQNNGV. Amplification used 60 Vbeta primers and 13 Jbeta primers. Original data processing: Later work found 74 million or so unique TCR beta chains, with approximately 12 million shared. The table came from immunoSEQ multiplex PCR; TCRdb's copy has only in-frame clones and leaves some out. V and J calls and clone size are given by that table; D and trimming were obtained from the DNA. Of roughly 130,000 clones in the sample, more than 80% are singletons; the top ten hold 2.5% to 3.5%.

The TCR was taken from a male donor in good health and CMV-seronegative. The chain carries TRBV11-2 and TRBJ2-7, with D maybe TRBD2 (6 bases). The sequenced material came from PBMCs. In DNA, the CDR3 is TGTGCCAGCAGCTTAAGGGTCGCGGGACCGGCCTACGAGCAGTACTTC. Protein product: CASSLRVAGPAYEQYF.